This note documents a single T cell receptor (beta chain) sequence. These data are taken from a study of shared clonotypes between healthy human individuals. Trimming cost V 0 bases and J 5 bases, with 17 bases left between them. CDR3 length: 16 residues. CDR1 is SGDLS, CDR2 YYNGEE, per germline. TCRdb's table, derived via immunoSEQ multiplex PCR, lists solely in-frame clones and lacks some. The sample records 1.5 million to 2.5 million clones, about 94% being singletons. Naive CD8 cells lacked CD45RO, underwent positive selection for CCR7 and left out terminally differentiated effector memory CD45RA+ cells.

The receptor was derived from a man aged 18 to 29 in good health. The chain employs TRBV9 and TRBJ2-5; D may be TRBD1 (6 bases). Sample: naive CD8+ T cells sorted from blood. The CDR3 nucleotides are TGTGCCAGCAGCGTAGAGGCCCAGGGGAGCAGGGAGACCCAGTACTTC. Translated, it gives CASSVEAQGSRETQYF.